This TCR beta chain was sequenced for a study of OX40 agonist ivuxolimab in advanced cancers. Overall study context: Head and neck, renal cell, melanoma or hepatocellular carcinoma were the cancers that dose-escalation patients had. Study-level points and caveats: Compared with CD4+, CD8+ T cells on average had more expanded clones. Among the lowest levels of clonal expansion were found in partial responders at 0.1-3.0 mg/kg.

The V gene's germline CDR1 is SGHDT and CDR2 YYEEEE. This CDR3 is built from 13 residues. V was trimmed by 3 bases and J by 8 bases, leaving 11 bases between them. A word on this clone: Its antigen remains unidentified.

Clones were sequenced by immunoSEQ multiplex PCR, and TCRdb holds only the in-frame ones, with some missing. This table has tens of thousands of clones, approximately 89% appearing once. Patients who had autoimmune disease history or got systemic immunosuppression were left out. The sequence was obtained from an adult with an advanced solid tumor such as melanoma, head and neck, liver or kidney cancer. The chain uses TRBV5-6 and TRBJ1-4; D remains ambiguous. The sample consisted of CD4+ or CD8+ T cells sorted from blood, taken in a trial of the OX40 agonist ivuxolimab. The CDR3 region has the DNA TGTGCCAGCAGCTCCACAGCGGGGGAAAAACTGTTTTTT. This encodes CASSSTAGEKLFF.